Listed below are T cell receptor beta chains from one sample, sequenced in a study of OX40 agonist ivuxolimab in advanced cancers. Sequencing used immunoSEQ multiplex PCR; TCRdb keeps in-frame clones, though not all of them. In the table there are more than 45,000 clones, about nine tenths of which are singletons. The sequences come from CD4+ or CD8+ T cells sorted from blood, collected in a trial of the OX40 agonist ivuxolimab. Source of these receptors: an adult with an advanced solid tumor such as melanoma, head and neck, liver or kidney cancer. Both conserved end residues are part of each CDR3. The D gene is left open where the match is weak. Not every row has a clone size; where given, it reads once, few, many or a size class.

CDR3 protein: CASSFRTSGRPTDTQYF
CDR3 DNA: TGTGCCAGCAGCTTCCGGACTAGCGGGAGACCCACAGATACGCAGTATTTT
clone size: .
D gene: TRBD2
J gene: TRBJ2-3
V gene: TRBV11-3

CDR3 protein: CASRPGAGLLGQYF
CDR3 DNA: TGTGCCAGCAGGCCTGGAGCGGGATTACTGGGGCAGTACTTC
clone size: .
D gene: TRBD2
J gene: TRBJ2-7
V gene: TRBV6-1

CDR3 protein: CASSLSGSAYEQYF
CDR3 DNA: TGTGCCAGCAGCCTTAGCGGGAGTGCCTACGAGCAGTACTTC
clone size: .
D gene: TRBD2
J gene: TRBJ2-7
V gene: TRBV7-2

CDR3 protein: CAISGTGGRTDTQYF
CDR3 DNA: TGTGCCATCAGTGGGACAGGGGGGAGGACAGATACGCAGTATTTT
clone size: few
D gene: TRBD1
J gene: TRBJ2-3
V gene: TRBV10-3

CDR3 protein: CASSLEQRNIQYF
CDR3 DNA: TGTGCCAGCAGCTTGGAGCAGAGGAACATTCAGTACTTC
clone size: .
D gene: .
J gene: TRBJ2-4
V gene: TRBV5-4

CDR3 protein: CASSPRRDTEAFF
CDR3 DNA: TGTGCCAGCAGCCCCCGCAGGGACACTGAAGCTTTCTTT
clone size: .
D gene: .
J gene: TRBJ1-1
V gene: TRBV11-2

CDR3 protein: CASSGGTSAYNEQFF
CDR3 DNA: TGCGCCAGCAGCGGGGGGACTAGCGCCTACAATGAGCAGTTCTTC
clone size: .
D gene: TRBD2
J gene: TRBJ2-1
V gene: TRBV10-1

CDR3 protein: CASSEQGQVTDTQYF
CDR3 DNA: TGCGCCAGCAGCGAGCAGGGACAGGTCACAGATACGCAGTATTTT
clone size: few
D gene: TRBD1
J gene: TRBJ2-3
V gene: TRBV5-1

CDR3 protein: CASSFTGLSGNTIYF
CDR3 DNA: TGCGCCAGCAGCTTTACAGGGCTCTCTGGAAACACCATATATTTT
clone size: .
D gene: .
J gene: TRBJ1-3
V gene: TRBV5-1

CDR3 protein: CASSVEPGLKPQHF
CDR3 DNA: TGTGCCAGCAGCGTAGAGCCGGGTCTAAAGCCCCAGCATTTT
clone size: medium-sized
D gene: .
J gene: TRBJ1-5
V gene: TRBV9

CDR3 protein: CSVEGGYTF
CDR3 DNA: TGCAGCGTTGAGGGTGGCTACACCTTC
clone size: few
D gene: .
J gene: TRBJ1-2
V gene: TRBV29-1

CDR3 protein: CASSLTSGRISEQYF
CDR3 DNA: TGTGCCAGCAGCTTGACTAGCGGGAGAATATCCGAGCAGTACTTC
clone size: .
D gene: TRBD2
J gene: TRBJ2-7
V gene: TRBV5-5

CDR3 protein: CASSPSQLHDGYTF
CDR3 DNA: TGTGCCAGCTCACCAAGTCAACTTCACGATGGCTACACCTTC
clone size: .
D gene: .
J gene: TRBJ1-2
V gene: TRBV18

CDR3 protein: CASSLPGTETQYF
CDR3 DNA: TGCGCCAGCAGCTTGCCAGGGACGGAGACCCAGTACTTC
clone size: once
D gene: .
J gene: TRBJ2-5
V gene: TRBV5-1

CDR3 protein: CASSGPRFGGTEAFF
CDR3 DNA: TGTGCCAGCAGTGGTCCCCGCTTCGGAGGCACTGAAGCTTTCTTT
clone size: .
D gene: .
J gene: TRBJ1-1
V gene: TRBV6-1

CDR3 protein: CASSPSAEAYEQYF
CDR3 DNA: TGTGCCAGCAGCCCAAGCGCCGAGGCCTACGAGCAGTACTTC
clone size: .
D gene: .
J gene: TRBJ2-7
V gene: TRBV9

CDR3 protein: CASSPRGYQETQYF
CDR3 DNA: TGTGCCAGCAGCCCCCGTGGGTACCAAGAGACCCAGTACTTC
clone size: .
D gene: .
J gene: TRBJ2-5
V gene: TRBV5-8

CDR3 protein: CASSGDRGWYGYTF
CDR3 DNA: TGTGCCAGCAGCGGGGACAGGGGCTGGTATGGCTACACCTTC
clone size: .
D gene: TRBD1
J gene: TRBJ1-2
V gene: TRBV9

CDR3 protein: CASTWGGDTQYF
CDR3 DNA: TGTGCCAGCACCTGGGGGGGGGATACGCAGTATTTT
clone size: .
D gene: TRBD2
J gene: TRBJ2-3
V gene: TRBV2

CDR3 protein: CASSGGLAGERQYF
CDR3 DNA: TGTGCCAGCAGCGGAGGACTAGCGGGAGAAAGGCAGTACTTC
clone size: .
D gene: TRBD2
J gene: TRBJ2-7
V gene: TRBV9

CDR3 protein: CASRNSGSRQETQYF
CDR3 DNA: TGTGCCAGCAGAAATAGCGGGAGCCGGCAAGAGACCCAGTACTTC
clone size: .
D gene: TRBD2
J gene: TRBJ2-5
V gene: TRBV6-5

CDR3 protein: CASSASGTAVHTF
CDR3 DNA: TGCGCCAGCTCCGCTTCCGGGACAGCCGTCCACACCTTC
clone size: .
D gene: TRBD1
J gene: TRBJ1-2
V gene: TRBV5-1

CDR3 protein: CASSVSDFNNEQFF
CDR3 DNA: TGTGCCAGCAGCGTAAGCGATTTCAACAATGAGCAGTTCTTC
clone size: few
D gene: .
J gene: TRBJ2-1
V gene: TRBV9

CDR3 protein: CASSLSLAGSYEQYF
CDR3 DNA: TGCGCCAGCAGCTTGTCGCTAGCGGGATCCTACGAGCAGTACTTC
clone size: .
D gene: TRBD2
J gene: TRBJ2-7
V gene: TRBV5-1

CDR3 protein: CASSGSSGSTDTQYF
CDR3 DNA: TGCGCCAGCAGTGGATCTAGCGGCAGCACAGATACGCAGTATTTT
clone size: once
D gene: TRBD2
J gene: TRBJ2-3
V gene: TRBV10-1

CDR3 protein: CASSIRTSGVNEQFF
CDR3 DNA: TGTGCCAGTAGTATCCGGACTAGCGGGGTCAATGAGCAGTTCTTC
clone size: .
D gene: TRBD2
J gene: TRBJ2-1
V gene: TRBV19

CDR3 protein: CAIGTGERNQPQHF
CDR3 DNA: TGTGCCATCGGGACAGGGGAGCGCAATCAGCCCCAGCATTTT
clone size: .
D gene: TRBD1
J gene: TRBJ1-5
V gene: TRBV19

CDR3 protein: CASAWGGSNQPQHF
CDR3 DNA: TGTGCCAGCGCATGGGGAGGAAGCAATCAGCCCCAGCATTTT
clone size: .
D gene: .
J gene: TRBJ1-5
V gene: TRBV25-1

CDR3 protein: CASSPRGGAYEQYF
CDR3 DNA: TGTGCCAGCTCACCACGAGGCGGAGCCTACGAGCAGTACTTC
clone size: .
D gene: .
J gene: TRBJ2-7
V gene: TRBV18

CDR3 protein: CASRQEINYGYTF
CDR3 DNA: TGTGCCAGCAGACAAGAAATAAACTATGGCTACACCTTC
clone size: medium-sized
D gene: .
J gene: TRBJ1-2
V gene: TRBV6-6

CDR3 protein: CASREEETQYF
CDR3 DNA: TGTGCCAGCAGGGAAGAAGAGACCCAGTACTTC
clone size: .
D gene: .
J gene: TRBJ2-5
V gene: TRBV28

CDR3 protein: CASSAEFSTDTQYF
CDR3 DNA: TGTGCCAGCAGTGCAGAATTTAGCACAGATACGCAGTATTTT
clone size: .
D gene: .
J gene: TRBJ2-3
V gene: TRBV6-1

CDR3 protein: CASSRTGGSFQETQYF
CDR3 DNA: TGTGCCAGCAGCCGCACAGGGGGCTCCTTTCAAGAGACCCAGTACTTC
clone size: .
D gene: TRBD1
J gene: TRBJ2-5
V gene: TRBV5-4

CDR3 protein: CASSEEGYPSSYNEQFF
CDR3 DNA: TGTGCCAGCAGTGAAGAGGGGTACCCTAGCTCCTACAATGAGCAGTTCTTC
clone size: .
D gene: .
J gene: TRBJ2-1
V gene: TRBV6-4

CDR3 protein: CSTRTVGETEAFF
CDR3 DNA: TGCAGCACCAGGACAGTAGGAGAAACTGAAGCTTTCTTT
clone size: .
D gene: .
J gene: TRBJ1-1
V gene: TRBV29-1

CDR3 protein: CAVRSLTSSYNEQFF
CDR3 DNA: TGTGCCGTCAGATCGTTGACTAGCTCCTACAATGAGCAGTTCTTC
clone size: .
D gene: .
J gene: TRBJ2-1
V gene: TRBV10-3

CDR3 protein: CASSGLAGGQAGELFF
CDR3 DNA: TGTGCCAGCAGCGGACTAGCGGGAGGGCAGGCCGGGGAGCTGTTTTTT
clone size: .
D gene: TRBD2
J gene: TRBJ2-2
V gene: TRBV2

CDR3 protein: CASSGASGWGDEQFF
CDR3 DNA: TGTGCCAGCAGTGGGGCTAGCGGGTGGGGGGATGAGCAGTTCTTC
clone size: .
D gene: TRBD2
J gene: TRBJ2-1
V gene: TRBV2

CDR3 protein: CASSSRTGTNYGYTF
CDR3 DNA: TGTGCCAGTAGTTCTCGGACAGGAACTAACTATGGCTACACCTTC
clone size: once
D gene: TRBD1
J gene: TRBJ1-2
V gene: TRBV19

CDR3 protein: CASSIGTGVTYEQYF
CDR3 DNA: TGTGCCAGTAGTATCGGGACAGGGGTTACCTACGAGCAGTACTTC
clone size: .
D gene: TRBD1
J gene: TRBJ2-7
V gene: TRBV19

CDR3 protein: CAWSPGGSSGYTF
CDR3 DNA: TGTGCCTGGAGTCCGGGGGGGTCGTCTGGCTACACCTTC
clone size: .
D gene: .
J gene: TRBJ1-2
V gene: TRBV30

CDR3 protein: CSARDNYGYTF
CDR3 DNA: TGCAGTGCCCGGGACAACTATGGCTACACCTTC
clone size: .
D gene: .
J gene: TRBJ1-2
V gene: TRBV20-1

CDR3 protein: CASSQGTSGSDEQFF
CDR3 DNA: TGTGCCAGCAGCCAAGGGACTAGCGGGAGCGATGAGCAGTTCTTC
clone size: .
D gene: TRBD2
J gene: TRBJ2-1
V gene: TRBV14

CDR3 protein: CASSLDNNYGYTF
CDR3 DNA: TGTGCCAGCAGCTTAGACAATAACTATGGCTACACCTTC
clone size: .
D gene: .
J gene: TRBJ1-2
V gene: TRBV7-8

CDR3 protein: CASSWRLAEASSTDTQYF
CDR3 DNA: TGTGCCAGCAGCTGGCGACTAGCGGAAGCGTCTAGCACAGATACGCAGTATTTT
clone size: once
D gene: TRBD2
J gene: TRBJ2-3
V gene: TRBV4-2

CDR3 protein: CASSFPTRGNTIYF
CDR3 DNA: TGTGCCAGCAGTTTCCCCACTCGGGGAAACACCATATATTTT
clone size: .
D gene: .
J gene: TRBJ1-3
V gene: TRBV28

CDR3 protein: CASSEFGTGEDNYGYTF
CDR3 DNA: TGTGCCAGCAGTGAGTTCGGGACAGGGGAAGATAACTATGGCTACACCTTC
clone size: once
D gene: TRBD1
J gene: TRBJ1-2
V gene: TRBV2

CDR3 protein: CASSTQYYNEQFF
CDR3 DNA: TGTGCCAGTAGTACACAGTATTACAATGAGCAGTTCTTC
clone size: .
D gene: .
J gene: TRBJ2-1
V gene: TRBV19

CDR3 protein: CASSQDRRGTYEQYF
CDR3 DNA: TGCGCCAGCAGCCAAGATCGAAGGGGCACCTACGAGCAGTACTTC
clone size: .
D gene: .
J gene: TRBJ2-7
V gene: TRBV4-3

CDR3 protein: CASSIGTSGTYEQYF
CDR3 DNA: TGTGCCAGCAGCATCGGGACTAGCGGGACCTACGAGCAGTACTTC
clone size: .
D gene: TRBD2
J gene: TRBJ2-7
V gene: TRBV11-2

CDR3 protein: CASSLVGLNYEQYF
CDR3 DNA: TGTGCCAGCAGCTTGGTTGGACTTAACTACGAGCAGTACTTC
clone size: once
D gene: .
J gene: TRBJ2-7
V gene: TRBV5-8

CDR3 protein: CASSLNGQTHTDTQYF
CDR3 DNA: TGTGCCAGCAGCCTCAACGGACAAACGCACACAGATACGCAGTATTTT
clone size: .
D gene: .
J gene: TRBJ2-3
V gene: TRBV11-3

CDR3 protein: CASSSFGQMTEAFF
CDR3 DNA: TGTGCCAGCAGTTCCTTCGGACAGATGACTGAAGCTTTCTTT
clone size: .
D gene: .
J gene: TRBJ1-1
V gene: TRBV28

CDR3 protein: CASSQDVTRGENEQFF
CDR3 DNA: TGCGCCAGCAGCCAAGACGTGACTAGAGGGGAGAATGAGCAGTTCTTC
clone size: .
D gene: .
J gene: TRBJ2-1
V gene: TRBV4-1

CDR3 protein: CASKDVVSATEAFF
CDR3 DNA: TGTGCCAGCAAAGATGTTGTCAGCGCTACTGAAGCTTTCTTT
clone size: .
D gene: .
J gene: TRBJ1-1
V gene: TRBV6-1

CDR3 protein: CASSSLRTVPGYTF
CDR3 DNA: TGTGCCAGCAGCTCCCTCCGGACAGTACCCGGCTACACCTTC
clone size: .
D gene: .
J gene: TRBJ1-2
V gene: TRBV27